The present entry profiles one T cell receptor beta chain with its context. As yet, its antigen is unknown. TCRdb's table, derived via immunoSEQ multiplex PCR, lists solely in-frame clones and lacks some. Of 1,500,000 or so clones in the sample, around 97% were seen once. Into CD45RA+ naive and CD45RA-negative memory subsets, the CD4+ cells were split. The data were obtained in a study of shared clonotypes between healthy human individuals. Study findings and constraints: Large sequencing depth failed to make sorted-subset sequencing complete, rarefaction showed.

The V end was cut by 0 bases, the J end by 5 bases, with 7 bases between. The CDR3 is 13 amino acids. Germline loops: CDR1 ENHRY, CDR2 SYGVKD. The origin of this receptor is a man in his thirties or forties in good health. The genes are TRBV10-3 and TRBJ1-2; no clear D gene. The sample comprised naive CD4+ T cells sorted from blood. As to subset: CD45RA+ positively selected. The CDR3 nucleotides read TGTGCCATCAGTGAGTCCCAGCTGTATGGCTACACCTTC. Protein: CAISESQLYGYTF.